This entry lists 8 T cell receptor beta chains sequenced from one sample in a study of beta chain features in type 1 diabetes. Study results and caveats: Within each of all four CD4+ subsets, Type 1 diabetes patients had TCRB CDR3s that were moderately but significantly shorter.

No antigen is known for these receptors. Sequenced material consisted of expressed TCRB transcripts (all of the isolated RNA was reverse transcribed). Only in-frame clones appear in the TCRdb table, and some are missing; sequencing was by immunoSEQ multiplex PCR. The sample records almost 350,000 clones, roughly a tenth being singletons. The sequenced sample consisted of central memory CD4+ T cells from blood. These receptors were taken from a man younger than 40 with type 1 diabetes.

The genes are TRBV28 and TRBJ1-4; no clear D gene. Trimming took 3 bases from V and 7 from J, leaving 15 bases between them. This CDR3 has 15 amino acids. Germline V lookup: CDR1 MDHEN, CDR2 SYDVKM. The CDR3 loop reads CASSFNDGRGEKLFF. CDR3 in DNA: TGTGCCAGCAGTTTCAACGACGGACGAGGTGAAAAACTGTTTTTT.

This clone was observed a few times. The genes are TRBV28 and TRBJ1-3; tentatively, D is TRBD1 (5 bases). The CDR3 is 14 residues long. V gave up 1 base and J gave up 2 bases, with 6 bases separating them. The germline V gene has CDR1 MDHEN and CDR2 SYDVKM. As DNA, the CDR3 is TGTGCCAGCAGTTTATCGACAGCTGGAAACACCATATATTTT. Amino acids: CASSLSTAGNTIYF.

This clone has more than one count but fewer than ten. This chain uses TRBV18 with TRBJ2-1; D may be TRBD2 (6 bases). This CDR3 comprises 13 residues. V was shortened by 0 bases and J by 7 bases, with 7 bases between the two germline ends. The germline V gene encodes CDR1 KGHSH and CDR2 LQKENI. The CDR3: CASSPPSGNEQFF. In DNA form, the CDR3 reads TGTGCCAGCTCACCACCCAGCGGGAATGAGCAGTTCTTC.

This clone was seen only a few times. This may stem from a read error, because a much larger clone lies one nucleotide away. The CDR3 loop is CASSIANTGELFF. CDR3 DNA: TGTGCCAGCAGCATAGCGAACACCGGGGAGCTGTTTTTT. V is TRBV11-3 and J is TRBJ2-2; D uncertain. The germline V gene encodes CDR1 SGHNT and CDR2 YENEEA. V was shortened by 5 bases and J by 0 bases, with 4 bases between the two germline ends. This CDR3 has 13 amino acids. The whole variable domain, remainder taken from reference TRBV11-3 and TRBJ2-2, is EAGVVQSPRYKIIEKKQPVAFWCNPISGHNTLYWYLQNLGQGPELLIRYENEEAVDDSQLPKDRFSAERLKGVDSTLKIQPAELGDSAVYLCASSIANTGELFFGEGSRLTVL.

The rearrangement uses TRBV5-1 and TRBJ1-2, with unresolved D. The V end was cut by 5 bases, the J end by 4 bases, with 12 bases between. CDR1 is SGHRS, CDR2 YFSETQ, per germline. This CDR3 contains 13 residues. The CDR3 spells CASSREAAYGYTF. The DNA of the CDR3 is TGCGCCAGCAGTAGGGAAGCGGCCTATGGCTACACCTTC.

This clone was found a few times. This chain joins TRBV7-2 and TRBJ1-2, with D perhaps matching TRBD1 (6 bases). This CDR3 is built from 15 residues. The germline V and J ends were trimmed by 3 bases and 4 bases, with 15 bases remaining between them. CDR1 is SGHTA, CDR2 FQGNSA, per germline. The CDR3 DNA follows: TGTGCCAGCAGCTTCCGACAGGCTACCTTCTATGGCTACACCTTC. It encodes CASSFRQATFYGYTF.

This clone was detected only a few times. The chain uses TRBV29-1 and TRBJ1-2; 8 bases align to TRBD1. Per germline, CDR1 SQVTM and CDR2 ANQGSEA. V lost 3 bases, J lost 6 bases, and 9 bases stayed unmatched. CDR3 length equals 14 residues. CDR3 DNA: TGCAGCGTTGATTTCCCCGACAGGGGAGATGGCTACACCTTC. Its protein is CSVDFPDRGDGYTF.

This clone was recorded a few times. This sequence joins TRBV29-1 and TRBJ2-2; tentatively, D is TRBD2 (6 bases). Deletions cut 7 bases from V and 0 bases from J, with 12 bases between. Germline V gene sequence: CDR1 SQVTM, CDR2 ANQGSEA. The CDR3 is 14 residues long. Written as DNA, the CDR3 is TGCAGCGCCACGGGACTCACGAACACCGGGGAGCTGTTTTTT. It is translated as CSATGLTNTGELFF.